The present T cell receptor beta chain was sequenced within a study of OX40 agonist ivuxolimab in advanced cancers. Only in-frame clones appear in the TCRdb table, and some are missing; sequencing was by immunoSEQ multiplex PCR. Seen here are 70,000 or so clones, around nine tenths observed once, and the top ten hold under 3%. Between the trimmed V and J ends, which lost 1 base and 0 bases, there was a span of 9 bases. The CDR3 extends over 15 amino acids. Germline V lookup: CDR1 SNHLY, CDR2 FYNNEI. Sequencing was performed on CD4+ or CD8+ T cells sorted from blood, taken in a trial of the OX40 agonist ivuxolimab. The V and J genes are TRBV2 and TRBJ1-2; maybe TRBD1 (6 bases). The TCR comes from an adult with an advanced solid tumor such as melanoma, head and neck, liver or kidney cancer. CDR3 sequence reads: CASSEDRDTNYGYTF. The CDR3 region has the DNA TGTGCCAGCAGTGAAGACAGGGATACTAACTATGGCTACACCTTC. The full variable domain, in which reference TRBV2 and TRBJ1-2 provide the parts outside the CDR3, is EPEVTQTPSHQVTQMGQEVILRCVPISNHLYFYWYRQILGQKVEFLVSFYNNEISEKSEIFDDQFSVERPDGSNFTLKIRSTKLEDSAMYFCASSEDRDTNYGYTFGSGTRLTVV.